What follows are 5 T cell receptor beta chains derived from one specimen sequenced in a study of OX40 agonist ivuxolimab in advanced cancers. Some clones are missing from TCRdb's copy, which holds only in-frame ones; the method was immunoSEQ multiplex PCR. This table has tens of thousands of clones, roughly nine tenths appearing once. The sequencing used CD4+ or CD8+ T cells sorted from blood, collected in a trial of the OX40 agonist ivuxolimab. These receptors originate from an adult with an advanced solid tumor such as melanoma, head and neck, liver or kidney cancer.

The V gene is TRBV11-3, the J gene TRBJ2-1; 7 bases fit TRBD1. Losses at the gene ends were 0 bases for V and 5 bases for J; bases not matched to a gene: 1. The CDR3 is 14 residues long. Germline CDR1 SGHNT, CDR2 YENEEA. The CDR3 sequence is CASSLDQGDNEQFF. CDR3 DNA sequence: TGTGCCAGCAGCTTAGATCAGGGGGACAATGAGCAGTTCTTC.

This clone was found a few times. In the same sample, other DNA sequences code for this CDR3. This sequence joins TRBV5-1 and TRBJ2-2; D is ambiguous. Trimming removed 3 bases at V and 6 bases at J, with 3 bases between. Germline-derived CDR1 and CDR2 are SGHRS and YFSETQ. This CDR3 is 11 amino acids long. The CDR3 DNA sequence: TGCGCCAGCAGCTCGCCCGGGGAGCTGTTTTTT. Its translation is CASSSPGELFF.

The chain uses TRBV7-9 and TRBJ1-3; D uncertain. CDR1 and CDR2 (germline): SEHNR, FQNEAQ (reference sequence). The CDR3 contains 14 residues. Trimming took off 2 bases at V and 3 bases at J, with 8 bases between the two ends. DNA for the CDR3: TGTGCCAGCAGCTTACGGGGATATGGAAACACCATATATTTT. It yields the protein CASSLRGYGNTIYF.

This clone was recorded a few times. The rearrangement uses TRBV7-8 and TRBJ1-5; 11 positions agree with TRBD1. The CDR3 consists of 15 residues. With 6 bases clipped from V and 7 bases from J, the junction kept 8 bases outside the gene matches. CDR1 is SGHVS and CDR2 is FQNEAQ in the germline V gene. DNA for the CDR3: TGTGCCAGCAGTTATGGGGACAGGGGGTACCAGCCCCAGCATTTT. Protein product: CASSYGDRGYQPQHF.

The chain employs TRBV28 and TRBJ2-3; the D call may be TRBD1 or TRBD2 (5 bases each). CDR1 is MDHEN and CDR2 is SYDVKM in the germline V gene. CDR3 length: 15 amino acids. V was clipped by 3 bases and J by 7 bases, with 17 bases between them. The CDR3 sequence: CASSLGELRGYTQYF. The CDR3 bases are TGTGCCAGCAGTTTGGGGGAGCTCCGCGGATATACGCAGTATTTT.